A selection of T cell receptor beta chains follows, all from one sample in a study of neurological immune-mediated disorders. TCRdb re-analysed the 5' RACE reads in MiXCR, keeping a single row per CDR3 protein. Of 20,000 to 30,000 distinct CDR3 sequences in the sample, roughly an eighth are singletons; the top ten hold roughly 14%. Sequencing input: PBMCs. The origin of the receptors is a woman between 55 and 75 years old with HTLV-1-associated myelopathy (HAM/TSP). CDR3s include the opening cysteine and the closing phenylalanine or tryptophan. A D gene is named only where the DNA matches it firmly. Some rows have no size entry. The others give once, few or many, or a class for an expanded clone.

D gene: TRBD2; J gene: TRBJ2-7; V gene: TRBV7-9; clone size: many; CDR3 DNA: TGTGCCAGCAGTACTTGGACTAGCGGGCGGCAGGAGCAGTACTTC; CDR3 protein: CASSTWTSGRQEQYF
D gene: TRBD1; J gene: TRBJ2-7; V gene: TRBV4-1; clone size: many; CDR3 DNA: TGCGCCAGCAGCCCGATAGGACAGGCCAGCTCCTACGAGCAGTACTTC; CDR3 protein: CASSPIGQASSYEQYF
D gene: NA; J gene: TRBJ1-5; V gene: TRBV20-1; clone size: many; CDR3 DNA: TGCAGTGCTATGACAGGAGGAGGCAATCAGCCCCAGCATTTT; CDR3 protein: CSAMTGGGNQPQHF
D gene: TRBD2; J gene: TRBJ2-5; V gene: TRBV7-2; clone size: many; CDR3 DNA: TGTGCCAGCAGCTTATTGGGGCGGGGGGAAGAGACCCAGTACTTC; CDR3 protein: CASSLLGRGEETQYF
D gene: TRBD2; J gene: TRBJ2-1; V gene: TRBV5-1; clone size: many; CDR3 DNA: TGCGCCAGCAGCAGACTAGCGGGAGCGTACAATGAGCAGTTCTTC; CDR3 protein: CASSRLAGAYNEQFF
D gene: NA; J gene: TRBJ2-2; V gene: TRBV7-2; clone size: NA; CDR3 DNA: TGTGCCAGCAGCTCAATACCCCCGGCATGGGAGATGTTTTTT; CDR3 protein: CASSSIPPAWEMFF
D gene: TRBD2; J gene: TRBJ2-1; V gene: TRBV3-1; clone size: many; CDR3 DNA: TGTGCCAGCAGCCCGCGGGGGGGATATGATGAGCAGTTCTTC; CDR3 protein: CASSPRGGYDEQFF
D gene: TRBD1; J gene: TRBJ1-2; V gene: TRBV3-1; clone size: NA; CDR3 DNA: TGTGCCAGCAGCCACCCGGGACAGGGGGCAGATGGCTACAACTTC; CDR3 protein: CASSHPGQGADGYNF
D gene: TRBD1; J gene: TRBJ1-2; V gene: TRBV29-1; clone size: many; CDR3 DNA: TGCAGCGTGACCGGGACAGGGACCTCGTATGGCTACACCTTC; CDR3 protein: CSVTGTGTSYGYTF
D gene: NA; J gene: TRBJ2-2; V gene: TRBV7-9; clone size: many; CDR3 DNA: TGTGCCAGCAGTCCCGGGACGGGAGAGGAGGAGCTGTTTTTT; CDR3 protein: CASSPGTGEEELFF
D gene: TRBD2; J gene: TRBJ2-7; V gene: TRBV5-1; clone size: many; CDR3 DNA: TGCGCCAGCAGCCTAGGACTAGGAGTCTACGAGCAGTACTTC; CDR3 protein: CASSLGLGVYEQYF
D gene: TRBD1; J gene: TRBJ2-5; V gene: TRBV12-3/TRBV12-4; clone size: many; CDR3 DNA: TGTGCCAGCAGGCCGACAGGGGGGAATGAAGAGACCCAGTACTTC; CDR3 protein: CASRPTGGNEETQYF
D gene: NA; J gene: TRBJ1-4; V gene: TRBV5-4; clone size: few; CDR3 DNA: TGTGCCAGCAGCTTGGGAAGAGCAACTAATGAAAAACTGTTTTTT; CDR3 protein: CASSLGRATNEKLFF
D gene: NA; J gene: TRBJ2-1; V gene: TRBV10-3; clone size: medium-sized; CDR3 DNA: TGTGCCACCGTTTCCCAGCAGTTCTTC; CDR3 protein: CATVSQQFF
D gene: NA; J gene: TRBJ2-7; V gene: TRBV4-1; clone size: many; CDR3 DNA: TGCGCCAGCAGCCAACCGACGGACTTGGAGGAGCAGTACTTC; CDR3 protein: CASSQPTDLEEQYF
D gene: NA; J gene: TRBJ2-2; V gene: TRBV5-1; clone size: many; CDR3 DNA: TGCGCCAGCCTGATGAACACCGGGGAGCTGTTTTTT; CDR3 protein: CASLMNTGELFF
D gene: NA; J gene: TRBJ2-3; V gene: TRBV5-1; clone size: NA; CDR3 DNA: TGCGCCAGCAGCCCTAGCGGGACAGGCAGCACAGATACGCAGTATTTT; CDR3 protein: CASSPSGTGSTDTQYF
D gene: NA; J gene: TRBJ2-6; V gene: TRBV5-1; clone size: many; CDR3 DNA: TGCGCCAGCAGCGAAACAGGGGACTTGCAGAACGTCCTGACTTTC; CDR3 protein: CASSETGDLQNVLTF
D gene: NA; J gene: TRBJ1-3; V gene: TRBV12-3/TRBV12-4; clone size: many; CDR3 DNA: TGTGCCAGCAGTTTGTGGGAGGGGAGGAGCTCTGGAAACACCATATATTTT; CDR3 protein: CASSLWEGRSSGNTIYF
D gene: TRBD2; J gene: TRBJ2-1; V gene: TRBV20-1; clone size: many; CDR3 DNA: TGCAGTGCTAGAGCAGGGACTAGGATGGCCAATGAGCAGTTCTTC; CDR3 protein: CSARAGTRMANEQFF